The 28 T cell receptor beta chains below come from one sample, sequenced in a study of T cell clonotyping in hematopoietic cell transplantation. Time point specified: recipient sample about 28 days before transplant, after cytoreduction. Produced via immunoSEQ multiplex PCR; TCRdb's table is partial and in-frame only. The table has tens of thousands of clones, around 86% seen once. Specimen: peripheral blood mononuclear cells, collected before stem cell transplant. All receptors derive from a man in his 60s with biphenotypic leukemia. Some clones in this sample may be carry-over from other donors' samples.

This clone was seen a handful of times. The V call is TRBV4-1, the J call TRBJ2-7; D is unclear. The germline V gene has CDR1 MGHRA and CDR2 YSYEKL. Trimming stripped 3 bases from V and 5 bases from J, with 11 bases between. CDR3 size: 13 residues. CDR3 residues: CASSHANQNEQYF. In nucleotides, the CDR3 is TGCGCCAGCAGCCACGCGAACCAGAACGAGCAGTACTTC.

The chain has TRBV2 and TRBJ1-1; 9 nucleotides line up with TRBD1. After removal of 5 bases from V and 1 base from J, the junction contained 14 bases not matched to a gene. CDR1 is SNHLY, CDR2 FYNNEI, per germline. The CDR3 runs 18 residues. The CDR3 reads CASSFGTGTLPSNTEAFF. The CDR3 DNA is TGTGCCAGCAGTTTCGGGACAGGGACCTTACCCTCGAACACTGAAGCTTTCTTT.

The gene calls are TRBV2 and TRBJ1-1; D uncertain. This CDR3 contains 13 residues. Looked up from germline, CDR1 is SNHLY and CDR2 is FYNNEI. Trimming removed 6 bases from V and 2 bases from J, with 10 bases in between. The CDR3 spells CASRGYRNTEAFF. In DNA form, the CDR3 reads TGTGCCAGCAGAGGATACCGAAACACTGAAGCTTTCTTT.

The chain employs TRBV28 and TRBJ2-1; 11 bases match TRBD1. The CDR3 has 16 amino acids. Per the germline V gene, CDR1 is MDHEN and CDR2 is SYDVKM. J lost 7 bases, V lost 7 bases, and 12 bases had no gene match. This chain's CDR3 is CASNSLGTGGINEQFF. CDR3 coding DNA: TGTGCCAGCAACTCGCTCGGGACAGGGGGTATAAATGAGCAGTTCTTC.

This sequence joins TRBV28 and TRBJ2-7, with D possibly being TRBD1 (5 bases). The V gene lost 5 bases and the J gene lost 7 bases, with 21 bases spanning the gap. This CDR3 is 15 amino acids long. Germline CDR1 MDHEN, CDR2 SYDVKM. In nucleotides, the CDR3 is TGTGCCAGCAGTGCGTTAGGGGCGCAAGGGCGGGAGCAGTACTTC. Translation: CASSALGAQGREQYF.

The chain recombines TRBV28 with TRBJ1-4, with 7 bases identical to TRBD1. This CDR3 region has 14 residues. CDR1 and CDR2 (germline): MDHEN, SYDVKM. J gave up 7 bases and V 6 bases, and 8 bases lay outside the gene matches. The CDR3: CASRPDRAGEKLFF. In nucleotides, the CDR3 is TGTGCCAGCAGACCCGACAGGGCCGGTGAAAAACTGTTTTTT.

This sequence joins TRBV5-1 and TRBJ2-7, with D perhaps matching TRBD2 (6 bases). The CDR3 runs to 14 residues. V was trimmed by 0 bases and J by 7 bases, leaving 14 bases between them. The germline gives CDR1 SGHRS, CDR2 YFSETQ. The CDR3 sequence is CASSLGGDPGEQYF. CDR3 nucleotides: TGCGCCAGCAGCTTGGGGGGGGACCCGGGGGAGCAGTACTTC.

With regard to this clone: At one end the junction does not follow the germline gene, possibly because of a read error. The chain uses TRBV29-1 and TRBJ2-7; 8 bases map to TRBD1. Germline CDR1 SQVTM, CDR2 ANQGSEA. The length of the CDR3 is 8 residues. Here the CDR3 DNA reads TGCAGCGTTGGGAGGACAGGGTTC. Its translation is CSVGRTGF.

The chain is built from TRBV30 and TRBJ1-1, with D possibly matching TRBD1 (5 bases). The CDR3 length is 14 residues. Germline V gene sequence: CDR1 GTSNPN, CDR2 SVGIG (reference sequence). CDR3 coding DNA: TGTGCGCAAATGGGACGTTCCATGAACACTGAAGCTTTCTTT. Protein product: CAQMGRSMNTEAFF.

A single count supports this clone. The chain carries TRBV9 and TRBJ1-1; D may be TRBD1 (5 bases). V dropped 5 bases and J dropped 1 base, with 12 bases sitting between them. This CDR3 has 14 residues. Germline V lookup: CDR1 SGDLS, CDR2 YYNGEE. The CDR3 is CASRALTGNTEAFF. CDR3 bases: TGTGCCAGCAGAGCTCTTACAGGGAACACTGAAGCTTTCTTT.

The chain joins TRBV5-1 to TRBJ2-7; D is undetermined. The CDR3 loop spans 14 amino acids. Trimming cost V 0 bases and J 3 bases, with 10 bases left between them. Germline lookup yields CDR1 SGHRS and CDR2 YFSETQ. CDR3 DNA: TGCGCCAGCAGCTTGGTCCTCCAGAGCTACGAGCAGTACTTC. Protein product: CASSLVLQSYEQYF. Complete variable domain (other parts from reference TRBV5-1 and TRBJ2-7): KAGVTQTPRYLIKTRGQQVTLSCSPISGHRSVSWYQQTPGQGLQFLFEYFSETQRNKGNFPGRFSGRQFSNSRSEMNVSTLELGDSALYLCASSLVLQSYEQYFGPGTRLTVT.

This chain connects TRBV5-6 to TRBJ2-2; TRBD2 agrees at 8 bases. The ends lost 2 bases at V and 7 bases at J; junction bases unmatched: 7. This CDR3 is 15 amino acids long. Germline V gene sequence: CDR1 SGHDT, CDR2 YYEEEE. CDR3 residues: CASSFTGTRDGELFF. For the CDR3, the DNA is TGTGCCAGCAGCTTCACCGGGACTAGGGACGGGGAGCTGTTTTTT.

The J gene is TRBJ1-5, the V gene TRBV18; D ambiguous. Germline CDR1 is KGHSH and CDR2 is LQKENI. V was cut by 1 base and J by 0 bases, with 10 bases left in between. The CDR3 is made up of 16 amino acids. The CDR3 reads CASSPRGGNSNQPQHF. The CDR3 bases are TGTGCCAGCTCACCACGAGGAGGGAATAGCAATCAGCCCCAGCATTTT.

The V and J genes are TRBV4-1 and TRBJ2-1, with 10 bases fitting TRBD2. Per germline, CDR1 MGHRA and CDR2 YSYEKL. The ends lost 0 bases at V and 7 bases at J; junction bases unmatched: 21. This CDR3 has 21 residues. CDR3 loop: CASSQEGLASGSPDSTNEQFF. CDR3 nucleotides: TGCGCCAGCAGCCAAGAGGGTTTGGCTAGCGGGAGTCCGGACTCTACAAATGAGCAGTTCTTC.

This chain links TRBV15 with TRBJ1-1, with no clear D. The germline V gene encodes CDR1 LNHNV and CDR2 YYDKDF (reference sequence). The germline V and J ends were trimmed by 5 bases and 5 bases, with 9 bases remaining between them. The CDR3 is 12 residues long. CDR3 loop: CATSLVGTEAFF. CDR3 in DNA: TGTGCCACCAGCCTGGTAGGGACTGAAGCTTTCTTT.

The rearrangement uses TRBV28 and TRBJ2-7; TRBD2 matches at 7 bases. CDR1 and CDR2 from the germline V gene are MDHEN and SYDVKM. The CDR3 runs 14 residues. With 7 bases clipped from V and 3 bases from J, the junction kept 9 bases outside the gene matches. CDR3 region: CASNQRGAYYEQYF. CDR3 in DNA: TGTGCCAGCAATCAGCGGGGCGCTTACTACGAGCAGTACTTC. The whole variable domain, remainder taken from reference TRBV28 and TRBJ2-7, is DVKVTQSSRYLVKRTGEKVFLECVQDMDHENMFWYRQDPGLGLRLIYFSYDVKMKEKGDIPEGYSVSREKKERFSLILESASTNQTSMYLCASNQRGAYYEQYFGPGTRLTVT.

This chain links TRBV15 with TRBJ2-3; TRBD2 matches at 7 bases. CDR1 LNHNV and CDR2 YYDKDF come from the germline V gene (reference sequence). CDR3 length equals 14 residues. J gave up 7 bases and V 7 bases, and 11 bases lay outside the gene matches. CDR3 DNA: TGTGCCACCAAGGCCGGCGGGAGCCTATATACGCAGTATTTT. Its translation: CATKAGGSLYTQYF.

This chain links TRBV28 with TRBJ1-2; the D gene is possibly TRBD1 (5 bases). The CDR3 has 12 amino acids. In germline, CDR1 is MDHEN, CDR2 SYDVKM. Trimming pared 4 bases from V and 6 bases from J, leaving 9 bases between. CDR3 coding DNA: TGTGCCAGCAGTTATGGAGGGGATGGCTACACCTTC. This gives the protein CASSYGGDGYTF.

Written as DNA, the CDR3 is TGTGCCAGCAGCTTGATGGGGGGACCCTCCTACGAGCAGTACTTC. It translates to CASSLMGGPSYEQYF. The V and J genes are TRBV11-2 and TRBJ2-7; D possibly corresponds to TRBD2 (6 bases). The CDR3 totals 15 residues. Germline lookup yields CDR1 SGHAT and CDR2 FQNNGV. V was pared by 3 bases and J by 0 bases, with 12 bases between.

The chain uses TRBV25-1 and TRBJ1-4; D not certain. The CDR3 has 11 amino acids. The germline V and J ends were trimmed by 8 bases and 7 bases, with 8 bases remaining between them. The germline CDR1 and CDR2 sequences are MGHDK and SYGVNS. CDR3 nucleotides: TGTGCCAGCCGGACTGGTGAAAAACTGTTTTTT. Its protein product is CASRTGEKLFF.

The chain carries TRBV6-5 and TRBJ1-5; D perhaps matches TRBD1 (6 bases). The CDR3 consists of 15 residues. Trimming cost V 2 bases and J 0 bases, with 8 bases left between them. Germline CDR1 is MNHEY and CDR2 is SVGAGI. The DNA of the CDR3 is TGTGCCAGCAGTTACCGACAGGATAGCAATCAGCCCCAGCATTTT. Its protein is CASSYRQDSNQPQHF.

The chain has TRBV4-2 and TRBJ2-7, with TRBD1 as a possible D gene (6 bases). Germline V gives CDR1 LGHNA, CDR2 YNFKEQ. The CDR3 covers 12 residues. V was trimmed by 5 bases and J by 4 bases, leaving 9 bases between them. CDR3 DNA sequence: TGTGCCAGCAGCTTACAGGGTTACGAGCAGTACTTC. It is translated as CASSLQGYEQYF.

A few counts support this clone. This chain links TRBV6-5 with TRBJ2-7; 10 bases are a match to TRBD2. The length of the CDR3 is 13 residues. Looked up from germline, CDR1 is MNHEY and CDR2 is SVGAGI. The trim removed 8 bases at V and 0 bases at J, leaving 1 base unmatched. The CDR3 nucleotides read TGTGCCAGCCGGACTAGCGGCTCCTACGAGCAGTACTTC. Amino acid sequence: CASRTSGSYEQYF.

The chain is built from TRBV6-1 and TRBJ2-1; TRBD2 agrees at 7 bases. Trimming cost V 10 bases and J 4 bases; bases outside gene matches: 13. Looked up from germline, CDR1 is MNHNS and CDR2 is SASEGT. CDR3 length: 15 residues. The CDR3 is CATRKAGSPYNEQFF. The CDR3 nucleotides are TGTGCCACGAGAAAAGCGGGAAGCCCTTACAATGAGCAGTTCTTC.

The chain joins TRBV4-2 to TRBJ2-7, with a weak D call TRBD2 (5 bases). The CDR3 has 16 residues. Germline CDR1 is LGHNA and CDR2 is YNFKEQ. V shed 0 bases and J shed 1 base, with 13 bases lying between them. The CDR3 here is CASSQDLRVASYEQYF. CDR3 bases: TGTGCCAGCAGCCAAGATCTGAGGGTAGCGTCCTACGAGCAGTACTTC.

This clone is medium-sized within its sample. The V and J genes are TRBV27 and TRBJ2-6; TRBD2 is a possible D gene (6 bases). This CDR3 has 15 residues. Trimming shortened V by 3 bases and J by 2 bases, and 8 bases separated the two germline ends. Germline CDR1 MNHEY, CDR2 SMNVEV (reference sequence). The CDR3 region has the DNA TGTGCCAGCAGTTTGTCGGGGGCTGGGGCCAACGTCCTGACTTTC. Amino acids: CASSLSGAGANVLTF.

In its sample, this clone was seen a few times. The V gene is TRBV19, the J gene TRBJ1-1, with TRBD1 as a possible D gene (6 bases). Germline V lookup: CDR1 LNHDA, CDR2 SQIVND (reference sequence). V gave up 5 bases and J gave up 1 base, with 11 bases separating them. The CDR3 spans 14 residues. CDR3 sequence (DNA): TGTGCCAGTAGTCAAGACAGGAAGAACACTGAAGCTTTCTTT. It yields the protein CASSQDRKNTEAFF.

The CDR3 region has the DNA TGTGCCATCAGTGAGTCGGAGGCGTACTTATATGATGGCTACACCTTC. Its protein product is CAISESEAYLYDGYTF. This chain links TRBV10-3 with TRBJ1-2; no clear D. With 0 bases removed from V and 6 bases from J, the gap between germline ends came to 17 bases. This CDR3 comprises 16 residues. Germline CDR1 reads ENHRY; CDR2 reads SYGVKD.